This is a list of T cell receptor beta chains from one sample in a study of shared clonotypes between healthy human individuals. Some clones are missing from TCRdb's copy, which holds only in-frame ones; the method was immunoSEQ multiplex PCR. The profile covers about 92,000 clones, with almost 70% appearing a single time and roughly 52% taken by the ten largest. What was sequenced was memory CD8+ T cells sorted from blood. These receptors all stem from a man aged 30 to 45 in good health. The CDR3 runs from the conserved cysteine through the conserved F or W. The D gene is left open where the match is weak. Clone sizes are given selectively: once, few, many, or a class where the clone is expanded.

CDR3aa | CDR3nt | abundance | d_gene | v_gene | len | j_gene
CAWSLGGPGSYEQYF | TGTGCCTGGAGCCTTGGTGGGCCCGGGTCCTACGAGCAGTACTTC | - | - | TRBV30 | 15 | TRBJ2-7
CASRLAGGSNEQFF | TGTGCCAGCAGATTAGCGGGCGGGAGTAATGAGCAGTTCTTC | - | TRBD2 | TRBV28 | 14 | TRBJ2-1
CASSLGSGQDTEAFF | TGTGCCAGCAGCTTAGGTTCCGGGCAGGACACTGAAGCTTTCTTT | - | - | TRBV7-2 | 15 | TRBJ1-1
CASSSEAWQSGELFF | TGTGCCAGCAGCTCCGAAGCGTGGCAGTCCGGGGAGCTGTTTTTT | - | - | TRBV11-1 | 15 | TRBJ2-2
CASSQDGLAGVREQFF | TGTGCCAGCAGCCAAGATGGGTTAGCGGGAGTCAGAGAGCAGTTCTTC | - | TRBD2 | TRBV4-2 | 16 | TRBJ2-1
CASRRGTNGELFF | TGTGCCAGCAGACGTGGGACTAACGGGGAGCTGTTTTTT | few | TRBD2 | TRBV6-1 | 13 | TRBJ2-2
CASTDSITDTQYF | TGTGCCAGCACGGACTCCATCACAGATACGCAGTATTTT | - | - | TRBV27 | 13 | TRBJ2-3
CASSPQLGQQETQYF | TGTGCCAGCAGCCCCCAACTCGGACAGCAAGAGACCCAGTACTTC | - | - | TRBV28 | 15 | TRBJ2-5
CASSDPPGTGGNEQYF | TGTGCCAGCAGTGATCCGCCCGGGACAGGGGGGAACGAGCAGTACTTC | few | TRBD1 | TRBV6-1 | 16 | TRBJ2-7
CASSSPGGRVKEQYF | TGTGCCAGCAGCTCTCCCGGCGGGAGAGTGAAAGAGCAGTACTTC | - | TRBD2 | TRBV28 | 15 | TRBJ2-7
CSVTDRDGYTF | TGCAGCGTTACCGACAGGGACGGCTACACCTTC | few | TRBD1 | TRBV29-1 | 11 | TRBJ1-2
CASSPPGLAGDFEQYF | TGCGCCAGCAGTCCGCCGGGACTAGCGGGAGATTTCGAGCAGTACTTC | - | TRBD2 | TRBV10-2 | 16 | TRBJ2-7
CASSQDHGTYEQYF | TGCGCCAGCAGCCAAGATCACGGGACCTACGAGCAGTACTTC | - | - | TRBV4-3 | 14 | TRBJ2-7
CASSSYTGQVYEQYF | TGTGCCAGCAGTTCCTACACAGGACAGGTCTACGAGCAGTACTTC | - | TRBD1 | TRBV27 | 15 | TRBJ2-7
CASSRIVGSYTDTQYF | TGTGCCAGCAGTAGGATTGTAGGGAGCTACACAGATACGCAGTATTTT | - | - | TRBV2 | 16 | TRBJ2-3
CASSEVDNYGYTF | TGTGCCAGCAGTGAAGTTGATAACTATGGCTACACCTTC | - | - | TRBV25-1 | 13 | TRBJ1-2
CASRWVGTEAFF | TGTGCCAGTAGGTGGGTGGGCACTGAAGCTTTCTTT | - | - | TRBV19 | 12 | TRBJ1-1